Reported below is one T cell receptor beta chain. Its specificity is unknown. Use of 60 Vbeta and 13 Jbeta primers characterized the PCR. Method: immunoSEQ multiplex PCR; TCRdb's copy keeps in-frame clones and lacks some. The sample comprises 210,000 or so clones, 70% to 90% of which are singletons, and 0.2% to 0.3% rests with the top ten. This specimen comes from a study of cytomegalovirus exposure and HLA in healthy donors. Study in general: As an earlier analysis found, about 190 million T cells yielded about 120 million unique TCR beta sequences. Among 350 to 500 genotyped donors, around 82% fell in the Caucasian-associated ancestry cluster.

Study-wide results and limits: In vitro work confirmed that a few CMV-associated chains recognize CMV antigens. Prior analysis indicated that the majority of TCR beta V segments exhibited productivity approximately 87% or approximately 30% of the time.

The V and J ends lost 7 bases and 3 bases respectively, with 16 bases between them. CDR1 is WNHNN and CDR2 is SYGVQD in the germline V gene (reference sequence). The CDR3 runs to 15 residues. This clonotype originated in a girl aged 2 to 10 in good health and CMV-seronegative. The V call is TRBV10-1, the J call TRBJ2-1; D may be TRBD2 (5 bases). Sequencing was performed on PBMCs. CDR3 DNA: TGCGCCAGCAAAGCGGCCTATCGTTACTACAATGAGCAGTTCTTC. This codes for CASKAAYRYYNEQFF.